The subject of this entry is one TCR beta chain. Its specificity is not known. CDR3 length equals 18 residues. Here immunoSEQ multiplex PCR was the method, and the copy in TCRdb shows in-frame clones only, minus some. This repertoire shows about 36,000 clones, about four fifths found once; its top ten account for roughly 15%. These data originate in a study of a mutant IDH1 vaccine in newly diagnosed glioma. Looking at the study overall: Patients arrived already treated with radiotherapy, temozolomide, or both, most having had both.

Time point reported: week 11, during vaccination. Doses of 300 ug of mutant IDH1 20-mer peptide were given with topical imiquimod. The source of this sequence is a woman aged 25 to 39 with glioma. Some clones in this sample may be carry-over from other donors' samples. The V call is TRBV1, the J call TRBJ2-6; TRBD1 is the table's D call, not checked against the DNA. TRBV1 is classified as a pseudogene. The material was peripheral blood mononuclear cells (PBMCs), obtained from a glioma patient whose treatment included an IDH1 peptide vaccine. CDR3 nucleotides: TGCACCAGCAGATTTTCCGGGACAGGGGCCTCTGGGGCCAACGTCCTGACTTTC. Translating it yields CTSRFSGTGASGANVLTF.